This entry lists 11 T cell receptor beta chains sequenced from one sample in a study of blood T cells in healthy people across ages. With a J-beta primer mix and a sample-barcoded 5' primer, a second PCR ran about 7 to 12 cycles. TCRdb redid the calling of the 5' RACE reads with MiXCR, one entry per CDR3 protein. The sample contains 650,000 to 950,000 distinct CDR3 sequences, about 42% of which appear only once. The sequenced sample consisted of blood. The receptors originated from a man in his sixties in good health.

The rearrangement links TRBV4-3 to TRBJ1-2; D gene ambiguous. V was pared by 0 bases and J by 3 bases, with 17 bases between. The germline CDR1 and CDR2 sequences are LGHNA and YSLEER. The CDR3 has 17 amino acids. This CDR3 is CASSQELVRTGDYGYTF. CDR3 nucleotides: TGCGCCAGCAGCCAAGAACTGGTTCGTACGGGCGACTATGGCTACACCTTC.

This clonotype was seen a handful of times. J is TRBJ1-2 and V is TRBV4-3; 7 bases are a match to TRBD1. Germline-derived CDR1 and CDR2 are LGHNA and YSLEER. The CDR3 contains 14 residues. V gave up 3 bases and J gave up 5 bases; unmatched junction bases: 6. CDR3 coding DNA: TGCGCCAGCAGCCATGGACAGGTGGGATATGGCTACACCTTC. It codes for CASSHGQVGYGYTF.

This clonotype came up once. CDR3 bases: TGTGCCAGCAGTTACTCCAGGGGAGTGGGGGAGACCCAGTACTTC. It codes for CASSYSRGVGETQYF. V and J are TRBV6-5 and TRBJ2-5, with D tentatively TRBD1 (6 bases). The V gene's germline CDR1 is MNHEY and CDR2 SVGAGI. The CDR3 is made up of 15 amino acids. V was trimmed by 0 bases and J by 5 bases, leaving 13 bases between them.

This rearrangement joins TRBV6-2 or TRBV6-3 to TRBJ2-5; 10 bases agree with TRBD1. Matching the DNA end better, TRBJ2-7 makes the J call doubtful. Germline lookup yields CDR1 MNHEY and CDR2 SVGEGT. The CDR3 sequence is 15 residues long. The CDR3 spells CASRPGQGVTYEQYF. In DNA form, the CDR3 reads TGTGCCAGCAGACCCGGACAGGGGGTGACCTACGAGCAGTACTTC.

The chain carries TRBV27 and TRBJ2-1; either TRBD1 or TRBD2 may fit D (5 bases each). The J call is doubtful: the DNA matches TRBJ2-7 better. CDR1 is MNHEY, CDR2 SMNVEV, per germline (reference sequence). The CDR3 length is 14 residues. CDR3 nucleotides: TGTGCCAGCAGTCTTCCGGGGCCCTACAATGAGCAGTACTTC. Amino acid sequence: CASSLPGPYNEQYF.

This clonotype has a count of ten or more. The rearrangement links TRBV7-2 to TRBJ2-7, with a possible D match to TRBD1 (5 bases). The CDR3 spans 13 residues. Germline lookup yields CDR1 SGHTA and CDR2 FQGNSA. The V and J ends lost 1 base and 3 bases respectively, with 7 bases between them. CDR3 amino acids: CASSLVDSYEQYF. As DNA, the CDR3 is TGTGCCAGCAGCTTAGTCGACAGCTACGAGCAGTACTTC. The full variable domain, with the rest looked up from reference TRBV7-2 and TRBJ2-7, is GAGVSQSPSNKVTEKGKDVELRCDPISGHTALYWYRQSLGQGLEFLIYFQGNSAPDKSGLPSDRFSAERTGGSVSTLTIQRTQQEDSAVYLCASSLVDSYEQYFGPGTRLTVT.

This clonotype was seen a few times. The CDR3: CASSLEWREGTQYF. CDR3 sequence (DNA): TGTGCCAGCAGCTTAGAGTGGAGGGAAGGGACCCAGTACTTC. V and J are TRBV7-2 and TRBJ2-5, with D tentatively TRBD2 (6 bases). Germline CDR1 is SGHTA and CDR2 is FQGNSA. V dropped 1 base and J dropped 7 bases, with 13 bases sitting between them. The CDR3 covers 14 residues.

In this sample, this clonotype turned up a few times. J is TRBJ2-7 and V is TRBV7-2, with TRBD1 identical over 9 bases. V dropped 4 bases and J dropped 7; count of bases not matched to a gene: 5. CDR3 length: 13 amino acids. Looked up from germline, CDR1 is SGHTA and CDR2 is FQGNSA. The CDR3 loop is CASSYTGGLEQYF. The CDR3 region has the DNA TGTGCCAGCAGCTACACAGGGGGCCTTGAGCAGTACTTC. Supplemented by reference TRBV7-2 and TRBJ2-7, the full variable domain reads GAGVSQSPSNKVTEKGKDVELRCDPISGHTALYWYRQSLGQGLEFLIYFQGNSAPDKSGLPSDRFSAERTGGSVSTLTIQRTQQEDSAVYLCASSYTGGLEQYFGPGTRLTVT.

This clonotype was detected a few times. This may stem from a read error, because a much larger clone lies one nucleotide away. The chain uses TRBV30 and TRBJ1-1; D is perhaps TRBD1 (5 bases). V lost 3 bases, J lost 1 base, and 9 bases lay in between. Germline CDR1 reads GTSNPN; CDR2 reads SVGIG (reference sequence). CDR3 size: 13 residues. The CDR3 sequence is CAWSGQGNTEAFF. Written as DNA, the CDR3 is TGTGCCTGGAGCGGTCAGGGGAACACTGAAGCTTTCTTT.

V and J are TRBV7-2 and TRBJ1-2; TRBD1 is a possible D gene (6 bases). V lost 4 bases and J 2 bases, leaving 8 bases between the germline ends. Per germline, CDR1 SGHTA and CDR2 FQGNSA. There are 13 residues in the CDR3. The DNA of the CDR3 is TGTGCCAGCAGCTATGACAGGAACTATGGCTACACCTTC. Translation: CASSYDRNYGYTF.

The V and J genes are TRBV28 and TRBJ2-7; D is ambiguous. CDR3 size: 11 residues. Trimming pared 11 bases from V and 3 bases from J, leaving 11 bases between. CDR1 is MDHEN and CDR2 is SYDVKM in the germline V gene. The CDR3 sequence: CASGILYEQYF. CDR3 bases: TGTGCCTCTGGCATCCTCTACGAGCAGTACTTC.